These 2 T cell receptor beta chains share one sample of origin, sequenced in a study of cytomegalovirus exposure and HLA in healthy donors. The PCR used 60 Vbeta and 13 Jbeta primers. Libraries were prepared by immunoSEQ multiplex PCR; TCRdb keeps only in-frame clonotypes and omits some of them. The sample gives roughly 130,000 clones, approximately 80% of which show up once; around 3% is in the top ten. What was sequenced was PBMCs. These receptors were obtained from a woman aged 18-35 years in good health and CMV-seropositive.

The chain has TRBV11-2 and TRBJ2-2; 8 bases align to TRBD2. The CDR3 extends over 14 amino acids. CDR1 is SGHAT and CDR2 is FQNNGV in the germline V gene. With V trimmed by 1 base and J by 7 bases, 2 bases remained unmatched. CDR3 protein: CASSLVAGGGELFF. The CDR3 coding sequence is TGTGCCAGCAGCTTAGTGGCGGGGGGCGGGGAGCTGTTTTTT.

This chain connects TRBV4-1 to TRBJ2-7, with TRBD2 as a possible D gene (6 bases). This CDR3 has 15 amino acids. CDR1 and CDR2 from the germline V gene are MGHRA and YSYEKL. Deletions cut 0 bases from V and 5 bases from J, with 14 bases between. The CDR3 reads CASSQEMPGRNEQYF. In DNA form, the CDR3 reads TGCGCCAGCAGCCAAGAGATGCCAGGGAGGAACGAGCAGTACTTC.